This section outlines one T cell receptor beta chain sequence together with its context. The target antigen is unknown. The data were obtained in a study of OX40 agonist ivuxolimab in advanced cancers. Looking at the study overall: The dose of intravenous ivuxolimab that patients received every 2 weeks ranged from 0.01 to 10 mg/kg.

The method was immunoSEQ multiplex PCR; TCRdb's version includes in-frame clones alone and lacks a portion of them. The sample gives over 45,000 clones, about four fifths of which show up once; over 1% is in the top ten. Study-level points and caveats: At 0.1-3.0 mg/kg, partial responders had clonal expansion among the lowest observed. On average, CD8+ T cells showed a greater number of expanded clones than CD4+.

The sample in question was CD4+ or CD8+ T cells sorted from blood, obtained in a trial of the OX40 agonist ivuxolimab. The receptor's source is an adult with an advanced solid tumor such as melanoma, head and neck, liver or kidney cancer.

Written as DNA, the CDR3 is TGTGCCAGCAGCTTGGGGAGGGCCCTTAATGAGCAGTTCTTC. This sequence encodes CASSLGRALNEQFF. V gene TRBV5-5 combines with J gene TRBJ2-1; possible D gene TRBD2, 6 bases. CDR1 and CDR2 from the germline V gene are SGHKS and YYEKEE (reference sequence). This CDR3 has 14 residues. V shed 0 bases and J shed 7 bases, with 11 bases lying between them.